This TCR beta chain was obtained from a study of PD-L1 blockade in urothelial cancer. Study-level information: About 85% of the 29 patients were males with bladder-origin urothelial cancer. A median blood sample held about 140,000 T cells and tens of thousands of unique TCRs.

The assay was immunoSEQ multiplex PCR, and TCRdb's table has in-frame clones only and misses some. Of fewer than 75,000 clones listed, around 84% are singletons. Comment on this clone: Its cognate antigen is unknown.

Germline loops: CDR1 SGHTA, CDR2 FQGNSA. V was clipped by 11 bases and J by 4 bases, with 14 bases between them. CDR3 length: 12 residues. General study results and limits: Survival was better when pretreatment blood TCR clonality fell below the median.

This specimen was PBMCs, taken around atezolizumab (anti-PD-L1) treatment. The TCR was taken from a man between 65 and 85 years old with urothelial cancer. The chain has TRBV7-2 and TRBJ1-2; tentative D call: TRBD1 (5 bases). CDR3 nucleotide sequence: TGTGCCTCTAGGAGGGGCAGCTATGGCTACACCTTC. This sequence encodes CASRRGSYGYTF.